Included here is one T cell receptor (beta chain) sequence, with context. V shed 0 bases, J shed 3 bases, and the junction held 4 bases outside the gene matches. Per the germline V gene, CDR1 is LGHNA and CDR2 is YNFKEQ. There are 16 residues in the CDR3. The data belong to a study of shared clonotypes between healthy human individuals. The assay was immunoSEQ multiplex PCR, and TCRdb's table has in-frame clones only and misses some. This sample has 2 million to 3 million clones, with more than 80% found just once. The sequencing input was naive CD4+ T cells sorted from blood. Sample subset: CD45RA+ positively selected. The chain is built from TRBV4-2 and TRBJ2-2; 7 bases are a match to TRBD2. This receptor was identified in a young man in good health. CDR3 protein: CASSQDWLADTGELFF. The CDR3 nucleotides are TGTGCCAGCAGCCAAGATTGGCTAGCGGACACCGGGGAGCTGTTTTTT.